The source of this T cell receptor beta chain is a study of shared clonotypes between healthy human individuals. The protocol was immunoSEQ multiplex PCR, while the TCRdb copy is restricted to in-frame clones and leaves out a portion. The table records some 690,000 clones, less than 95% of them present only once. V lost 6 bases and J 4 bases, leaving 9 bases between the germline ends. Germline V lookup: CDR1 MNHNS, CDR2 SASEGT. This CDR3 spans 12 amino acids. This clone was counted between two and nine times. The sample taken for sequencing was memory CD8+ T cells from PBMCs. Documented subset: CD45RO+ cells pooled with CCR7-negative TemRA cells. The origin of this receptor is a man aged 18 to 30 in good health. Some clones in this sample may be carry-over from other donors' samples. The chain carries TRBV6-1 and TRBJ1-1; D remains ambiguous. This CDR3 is CASSVLRTEAFF. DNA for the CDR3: TGTGCCAGCAGCGTACTCCGCACTGAAGCTTTCTTT.